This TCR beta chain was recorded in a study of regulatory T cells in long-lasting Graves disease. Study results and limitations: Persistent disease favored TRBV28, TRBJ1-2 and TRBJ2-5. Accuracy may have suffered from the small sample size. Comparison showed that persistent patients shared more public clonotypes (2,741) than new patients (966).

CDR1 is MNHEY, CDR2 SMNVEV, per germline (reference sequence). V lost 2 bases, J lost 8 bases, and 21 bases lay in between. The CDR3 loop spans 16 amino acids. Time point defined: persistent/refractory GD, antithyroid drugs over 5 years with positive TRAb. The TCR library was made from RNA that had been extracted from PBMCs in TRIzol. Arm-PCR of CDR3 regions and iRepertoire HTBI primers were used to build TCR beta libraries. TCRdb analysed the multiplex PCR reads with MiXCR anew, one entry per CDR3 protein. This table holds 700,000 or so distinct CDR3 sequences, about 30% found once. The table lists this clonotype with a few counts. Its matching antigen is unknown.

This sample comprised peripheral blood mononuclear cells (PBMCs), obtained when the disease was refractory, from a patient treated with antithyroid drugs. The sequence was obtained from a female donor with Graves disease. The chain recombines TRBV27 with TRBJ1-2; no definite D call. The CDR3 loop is CASSLLPDSGRGGYTF. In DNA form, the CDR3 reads TGTGCCAGCAGTTTACTCCCCGACTCTGGACGAGGCGGCTACACCTTC.